Listed below are T cell receptor beta chains from one sample, sequenced in a study of blood T cell repertoires in COVID-19. TCRdb's table, derived via immunoSEQ multiplex PCR, lists solely in-frame clones and lacks some. The sample includes about 63,000 clones, roughly 85% of them seen just once. The sample consisted of peripheral blood. Receptors originate from a human donor in a cohort sampled during active COVID-19. The CDR3 runs from the conserved cysteine through the conserved F or W. The D gene is left open where the match is weak. Rows give clone size only sometimes, using once, few, many, or a class for an expanded clone.

J gene: TRBJ2-7
clone size: -
CDR3 length: 14
V gene: TRBV6-6
D gene: TRBD2
CDR3 protein: CASSYVGGPSEQYF
CDR3 DNA: TGTGCCAGCAGTTACGTGGGAGGGCCGAGTGAGCAGTACTTC

J gene: TRBJ2-7
clone size: few
CDR3 length: 14
V gene: TRBV9
D gene: TRBD2
CDR3 protein: CASSVDGGVSKQYF
CDR3 DNA: TGTGCCAGCAGCGTAGATGGGGGGGTATCGAAGCAGTACTTC

J gene: TRBJ2-7
clone size: -
CDR3 length: 15
V gene: TRBV18
D gene: -
CDR3 protein: CASSLYRDNTYEQYF
CDR3 DNA: TGTGCCAGCTCACTGTACAGGGATAACACCTACGAGCAGTACTTC

J gene: TRBJ2-7
clone size: -
CDR3 length: 13
V gene: TRBV20-1
D gene: -
CDR3 protein: CSASSQKPYEQYF
CDR3 DNA: TGCAGTGCTAGTTCGCAGAAACCCTACGAGCAGTACTTC

J gene: TRBJ1-5
clone size: -
CDR3 length: 13
V gene: TRBV19
D gene: -
CDR3 protein: CASSQEGSQPQHF
CDR3 DNA: TGTGCCAGTAGCCAGGAGGGGAGTCAGCCCCAGCATTTT

J gene: TRBJ2-5
clone size: -
CDR3 length: 15
V gene: TRBV9
D gene: -
CDR3 protein: CASSVLAGKGETQYF
CDR3 DNA: TGTGCCAGCAGCGTCCTGGCGGGAAAGGGAGAGACCCAGTACTTC

J gene: TRBJ2-3
clone size: -
CDR3 length: 15
V gene: TRBV7-2
D gene: TRBD2
CDR3 protein: CASSATGGKADTQYF
CDR3 DNA: TGTGCCAGCAGCGCAACGGGAGGGAAGGCAGATACGCAGTATTTT

J gene: TRBJ2-7
clone size: once
CDR3 length: 14
V gene: TRBV28
D gene: -
CDR3 protein: CASSLGRKGYEQYF
CDR3 DNA: TGTGCCAGCAGTTTGGGCAGAAAAGGCTACGAGCAGTACTTC

J gene: TRBJ2-7
clone size: -
CDR3 length: 16
V gene: TRBV2
D gene: TRBD1
CDR3 protein: CASSDPADRGRDEQYF
CDR3 DNA: TGTGCCAGCAGTGATCCCGCGGACAGGGGCCGGGACGAGCAGTACTTC

J gene: TRBJ2-2
clone size: -
CDR3 length: 17
V gene: TRBV9
D gene: -
CDR3 protein: CASSVAGGFSNTGELFF
CDR3 DNA: TGTGCCAGCAGCGTAGCTGGGGGGTTCTCGAACACCGGGGAGCTGTTTTTT

J gene: TRBJ2-1
clone size: -
CDR3 length: 14
V gene: TRBV6-5
D gene: -
CDR3 protein: CASSFSLSTHEQFF
CDR3 DNA: TGTGCCAGCAGTTTCTCCCTATCCACCCATGAGCAGTTCTTC

J gene: TRBJ2-7
clone size: -
CDR3 length: 13
V gene: TRBV27
D gene: -
CDR3 protein: CASSFLDGYEQYF
CDR3 DNA: TGTGCCAGCAGTTTCCTAGACGGCTACGAGCAGTACTTC

J gene: TRBJ2-7
clone size: -
CDR3 length: 15
V gene: TRBV28
D gene: TRBD1
CDR3 protein: CASSFPGQSGNEQYF
CDR3 DNA: TGTGCCAGCAGTTTCCCGGGACAGTCAGGAAACGAGCAGTACTTC

J gene: TRBJ1-5
clone size: -
CDR3 length: 13
V gene: TRBV2
D gene: -
CDR3 protein: CASSRQAYQPQHF
CDR3 DNA: TGTGCCAGCAGCCGGCAGGCCTATCAGCCCCAGCATTTT

J gene: TRBJ2-3
clone size: -
CDR3 length: 16
V gene: TRBV3-1/TRBV3-2
D gene: TRBD2
CDR3 protein: CASSQATSGRGDTQYF
CDR3 DNA: TGTGCCAGCAGCCAAGCGACTAGCGGGAGAGGAGATACGCAGTATTTT

J gene: TRBJ2-1
clone size: -
CDR3 length: 13
V gene: TRBV7-9
D gene: TRBD2
CDR3 protein: CAVSLAANNEQFF
CDR3 DNA: TGTGCCGTATCACTAGCGGCCAACAATGAGCAGTTCTTC

J gene: TRBJ1-5
clone size: -
CDR3 length: 14
V gene: TRBV28
D gene: -
CDR3 protein: CASIIGGGGQPQHF
CDR3 DNA: TGTGCCAGCATTATTGGGGGGGGAGGCCAGCCCCAGCATTTT

J gene: TRBJ1-1
clone size: -
CDR3 length: 13
V gene: TRBV7-9
D gene: -
CDR3 protein: CASSLGEGTEAFF
CDR3 DNA: TGTGCCAGCAGCTTAGGAGAGGGCACTGAAGCTTTCTTT

J gene: TRBJ2-7
clone size: -
CDR3 length: 14
V gene: TRBV7-9
D gene: TRBD2
CDR3 protein: CASNKGGDYYEQYF
CDR3 DNA: TGTGCCAGCAATAAGGGAGGGGATTACTACGAGCAGTACTTC

J gene: TRBJ2-5
clone size: -
CDR3 length: 15
V gene: TRBV7-8
D gene: TRBD1
CDR3 protein: CASKTGTGKQETQYF
CDR3 DNA: TGTGCCAGCAAAACCGGGACAGGTAAACAAGAGACCCAGTACTTC

J gene: TRBJ2-6
clone size: once
CDR3 length: 17
V gene: TRBV7-8
D gene: -
CDR3 protein: CASSLRGGTAGANVLTF
CDR3 DNA: TGTGCCAGCAGCTTAAGGGGGGGGACCGCTGGGGCCAACGTCCTGACTTTC

J gene: TRBJ1-5
clone size: -
CDR3 length: 12
V gene: TRBV7-3
D gene: -
CDR3 protein: CASSPGPKPQHF
CDR3 DNA: TGTGCCAGCAGCCCAGGTCCCAAGCCCCAGCATTTT

J gene: TRBJ2-7
clone size: -
CDR3 length: 16
V gene: TRBV3-1/TRBV3-2
D gene: TRBD2
CDR3 protein: CASSFRTSGRIREQYF
CDR3 DNA: TGTGCCAGCAGCTTCCGGACTAGCGGGAGGATTAGAGAGCAGTACTTC

J gene: TRBJ2-3
clone size: few
CDR3 length: 17
V gene: TRBV10-1
D gene: -
CDR3 protein: CASRAPLGGVGTDTQYF
CDR3 DNA: TGCGCCAGCAGGGCACCATTGGGGGGAGTTGGCACAGATACGCAGTATTTT

J gene: TRBJ2-7
clone size: -
CDR3 length: 15
V gene: TRBV4-2
D gene: TRBD2
CDR3 protein: CASSQDPGRNDEQYF
CDR3 DNA: TGTGCCAGCAGCCAAGACCCCGGGAGGAACGACGAGCAGTACTTC

J gene: TRBJ1-1
clone size: -
CDR3 length: 15
V gene: TRBV18
D gene: TRBD1
CDR3 protein: CASSPWDRGNTEAFF
CDR3 DNA: TGTGCCAGCTCACCGTGGGACAGGGGAAACACTGAAGCTTTCTTT

J gene: TRBJ2-5
clone size: -
CDR3 length: 15
V gene: TRBV19
D gene: TRBD1
CDR3 protein: CASSTTGQGSSTQYF
CDR3 DNA: TGTGCCAGTAGTACCACAGGACAGGGATCTTCGACCCAGTACTTC

J gene: TRBJ2-1
clone size: -
CDR3 length: 16
V gene: TRBV28
D gene: TRBD2
CDR3 protein: CASSLVTSGSHNEQFF
CDR3 DNA: TGTGCCAGCAGTTTAGTGACTAGCGGGAGTCACAATGAGCAGTTCTTC

J gene: TRBJ2-5
clone size: -
CDR3 length: 14
V gene: TRBV28
D gene: TRBD2
CDR3 protein: CASSLGLGHETQYF
CDR3 DNA: TGTGCCAGCAGTTTGGGACTAGGTCACGAGACCCAGTACTTC

J gene: TRBJ1-6
clone size: -
CDR3 length: 13
V gene: TRBV6-2/TRBV6-3
D gene: -
CDR3 protein: CASSYTTDSPLHF
CDR3 DNA: TGTGCCAGCAGTTATACTACGGATTCACCCCTCCACTTT

J gene: TRBJ2-1
clone size: -
CDR3 length: 17
V gene: TRBV19
D gene: TRBD2
CDR3 protein: CASSGLAGEYNYNEQFF
CDR3 DNA: TGTGCCAGTAGCGGACTAGCGGGAGAATATAATTACAATGAGCAGTTCTTC

J gene: TRBJ1-5
clone size: -
CDR3 length: 14
V gene: TRBV19
D gene: -
CDR3 protein: CASKGTISNQPQHF
CDR3 DNA: TGTGCCAGTAAGGGGACAATTAGCAATCAGCCCCAGCATTTT

J gene: TRBJ2-7
clone size: -
CDR3 length: 13
V gene: TRBV19
D gene: -
CDR3 protein: CASSPSYNYEQYF
CDR3 DNA: TGTGCCAGTAGTCCAAGTTACAACTACGAGCAGTACTTC

J gene: TRBJ2-2
clone size: once
CDR3 length: 15
V gene: TRBV2
D gene: -
CDR3 protein: CASSERLLNTGELFF
CDR3 DNA: TGTGCCAGCAGTGAACGACTACTCAACACCGGGGAGCTGTTTTTT

J gene: TRBJ2-7
clone size: -
CDR3 length: 13
V gene: TRBV18
D gene: -
CDR3 protein: CASSPISHSEQYF
CDR3 DNA: TGTGCCAGCTCACCAATCTCCCACAGCGAGCAGTACTTC

J gene: TRBJ2-1
clone size: few
CDR3 length: 14
V gene: TRBV7-3
D gene: -
CDR3 protein: CASRVLPRGNEQFF
CDR3 DNA: TGTGCCAGCAGGGTCTTGCCTAGGGGGAATGAGCAGTTCTTC

J gene: TRBJ1-1
clone size: -
CDR3 length: 13
V gene: TRBV5-5
D gene: -
CDR3 protein: CASSTSRVAEAFF
CDR3 DNA: TGTGCCAGCAGCACTTCCAGGGTAGCTGAAGCTTTCTTT

J gene: TRBJ2-7
clone size: -
CDR3 length: 13
V gene: TRBV29-1
D gene: -
CDR3 protein: CSALRDMPREQYF
CDR3 DNA: TGCAGCGCACTCCGGGACATGCCTCGGGAGCAGTACTTC

J gene: TRBJ2-7
clone size: -
CDR3 length: 14
V gene: TRBV6-5
D gene: TRBD2
CDR3 protein: CASSPRLAAPEQYF
CDR3 DNA: TGTGCCAGCAGCCCCCGACTAGCGGCGCCCGAGCAGTACTTC

J gene: TRBJ1-1
clone size: -
CDR3 length: 13
V gene: TRBV5-1
D gene: -
CDR3 protein: CASSSDPGFEAFF
CDR3 DNA: TGCGCCAGCAGCTCAGACCCAGGTTTCGAAGCTTTCTTT

J gene: TRBJ2-7
clone size: once
CDR3 length: 13
V gene: TRBV29-1
D gene: -
CDR3 protein: CSVTLQGSYEQYF
CDR3 DNA: TGCAGCGTTACGTTACAGGGCTCCTACGAGCAGTACTTC

J gene: TRBJ1-5
clone size: few
CDR3 length: 13
V gene: TRBV10-1
D gene: -
CDR3 protein: CASSEGAGQPQHF
CDR3 DNA: TGCGCCAGCAGTGAAGGGGCAGGCCAGCCCCAGCATTTT

J gene: TRBJ1-1
clone size: many
CDR3 length: 15
V gene: TRBV9
D gene: -
CDR3 protein: CASSAQDTLNTEAFF
CDR3 DNA: TGTGCCAGCAGCGCCCAAGACACCTTGAACACTGAAGCTTTCTTT

J gene: TRBJ1-6
clone size: -
CDR3 length: 16
V gene: TRBV5-1
D gene: TRBD1
CDR3 protein: CASSLAQGEGNSPLHF
CDR3 DNA: TGCGCCAGCAGCTTGGCTCAGGGGGAAGGTAATTCACCCCTCCACTTT

J gene: TRBJ2-7
clone size: -
CDR3 length: 16
V gene: TRBV5-5
D gene: -
CDR3 protein: CASSLTRAVSSYEQYF
CDR3 DNA: TGTGCCAGCAGCCTCACGAGGGCGGTGAGCTCCTACGAGCAGTACTTC

J gene: TRBJ2-1
clone size: -
CDR3 length: 13
V gene: TRBV11-3
D gene: -
CDR3 protein: CASSSGLSNEQFF
CDR3 DNA: TGTGCCAGCAGCTCTGGACTATCGAATGAGCAGTTCTTC

J gene: TRBJ2-1
clone size: -
CDR3 length: 16
V gene: TRBV4-1
D gene: TRBD2
CDR3 protein: CASSQDGRLATDEQFF
CDR3 DNA: TGCGCCAGCAGCCAAGATGGGAGACTAGCGACGGATGAGCAGTTCTTC

J gene: TRBJ2-2
clone size: -
CDR3 length: 16
V gene: TRBV27
D gene: TRBD1
CDR3 protein: CASSLYQGANTGELFF
CDR3 DNA: TGTGCCAGCAGTTTATATCAGGGGGCTAACACCGGGGAGCTGTTTTTT

J gene: TRBJ2-1
clone size: -
CDR3 length: 16
V gene: TRBV11-2
D gene: -
CDR3 protein: CASTPIRQGLNNEQFF
CDR3 DNA: TGTGCCAGCACCCCTATCAGACAGGGACTCAACAATGAGCAGTTCTTC